Sequencing of this T cell receptor beta chain was carried out in a study of technical replicates of blood from a few donors. Measured with immunoSEQ multiplex PCR; TCRdb has only the in-frame clones, and not every one. The sample lists 75,000 to 95,000 clones, roughly 90% occurring once. The germline CDR1 and CDR2 sequences are SEHNR and FQNEAQ (reference sequence). The CDR3 contains 12 residues. The trim removed 10 bases at V and 8 bases at J, leaving 5 bases unmatched. Sequencing was performed on T cells isolated from PBMCs. The sequence was collected from a human donor in good health. The V call is TRBV7-9, the J call TRBJ2-1; TRBD2 agrees at 10 bases. In DNA, the CDR3 is TGTGCCACCCCCAGCGGGAGGGATGAGCAGTTCTTC. As protein: CATPSGRDEQFF. Drawing the rest from reference TRBV7-9 and TRBJ2-1, the complete variable domain is DTGVSQNPRHKITKRGQNVTFRCDPISEHNRLYWYRQTLGQGPEFLTYFQNEAQLEKSRLLSDRFSAERPKGSFSTLEIQRTEQGDSAMYLCATPSGRDEQFFGPGTRLTVL.